This T cell receptor (beta chain) was retrieved from a study of OX40 agonist ivuxolimab in advanced cancers. Trimming pared 3 bases from V and 5 bases from J, leaving 20 bases between. Per germline, CDR1 SGDLS and CDR2 YYNGEE. The length of the CDR3 is 16 residues. Profiling relied on immunoSEQ multiplex PCR, and the TCRdb table lists in-frame clones only, not all of them. The sample gives about 40,000 clones, roughly 81% of which show up once; roughly a sixth is in the top ten. V and J are TRBV9 and TRBJ2-5; possibly TRBD1 or TRBD2 for D (6 bases each). The sequenced sample was CD4+ or CD8+ T cells sorted from blood, obtained in a trial of the OX40 agonist ivuxolimab. The sequence came from an adult with an advanced solid tumor such as melanoma, head and neck, liver or kidney cancer. The chain's CDR3 is CASSEARGGTTETQYF. DNA of the CDR3: TGTGCCAGCAGCGAAGCCCGTGGGGGGACAACTGAGACCCAGTACTTC.